These 16 T cell receptor beta chains were sequenced from one sample in a study of cytomegalovirus exposure and HLA in healthy donors (dated by TCRdb to 2017 to 2019). Library preparation was by the immunoSEQ multiplex PCR assay. For the multiplex PCR, a mixture combining 60 forward primers for TCR Vbeta segments and 13 reverse primers for TCR Jbeta segments was used. The clones in this table, taken by TCRdb from immuneACCESS, are in-frame only. Not every clone is retained; where verified, under half of the shortfall comes from an unresolved V gene, and the cause of the rest is unknown. This sample is represented by 90,000 to 110,000 clones; about 86% of them were singletons. 2.2% of the sample is in the top ten clones. The sample consisted of PBMCs. These receptors all stem from a woman in her 30s in good health and CMV-seronegative.

The chain uses TRBV30 and TRBJ2-1, with D perhaps TRBD2 (5 bases). Per germline, CDR1 GTSNPN and CDR2 SVGIG (reference sequence). This CDR3 comprises 14 residues. The ends were cut back, 5 bases at V and 0 bases at J, with 11 bases in the middle. The DNA for the CDR3 is TGTGCCTGGGACATCGGGAACTCCTACAATGAGCAGTTCTTC. It translates to CAWDIGNSYNEQFF.

The rearrangement uses TRBV28 and TRBJ1-5; D might be TRBD1 (6 bases). CDR1 and CDR2 from the germline V gene are MDHEN and SYDVKM. The CDR3 runs to 17 residues. Trimming shortened V by 2 bases and J by 0 bases, and 14 bases separated the two germline ends. DNA for the CDR3: TGTGCCAGCAGTTTAATAAGGACAGCTTATAGCAATCAGCCCCAGCATTTT. It codes for CASSLIRTAYSNQPQHF.

This clone was observed a handful of times. The V gene is TRBV14, the J gene TRBJ1-4; D possibly corresponds to TRBD1 (5 bases). There are 15 residues in the CDR3. Trimming shortened V by 4 bases and J by 7 bases, and 16 bases separated the two germline ends. The germline V gene encodes CDR1 SGHDN and CDR2 FVKESK. CDR3 DNA: TGTGCCAGCAGCCCAAGAAGGGGCCAGGCTGAAAAACTGTTTTTT. Encoded protein: CASSPRRGQAEKLFF.

In this sample, this clone turned up a few times. J is TRBJ2-5 and V is TRBV9; possibly TRBD1 for D (6 bases). V was cut by 0 bases and J by 3 bases, with 6 bases left in between. The CDR3 length is 13 residues. Germline V gene lookup returns CDR1 SGDLS and CDR2 YYNGEE. CDR3 DNA: TGTGCCAGCAGCGTAGGGACAGAAGAGACCCAGTACTTC. Translated, it gives CASSVGTEETQYF.

This chain joins TRBV5-5 and TRBJ2-2; no definite D call. Looked up from germline, CDR1 is SGHKS and CDR2 is YYEKEE (reference sequence). Trimming pared 1 base from V and 0 bases from J, leaving 7 bases between. The CDR3 spans 15 residues. The CDR3, as DNA: TGTGCCAGCAGCTTGCGGCAGGCGAACACCGGGGAGCTGTTTTTT. This codes for CASSLRQANTGELFF.

This chain joins TRBV4-1 and TRBJ2-3, with TRBD2 matching over 9 bases. V lost 2 bases, J lost 0 bases, and 6 bases stayed unmatched. Looked up from germline, CDR1 is MGHRA and CDR2 is YSYEKL. The CDR3 has 17 amino acids. The CDR3 DNA reads as TGCGCCAGCAGCCAATCCTCTAGCGGGGATAGCACAGATACGCAGTATTTT. It codes for CASSQSSSGDSTDTQYF.

This rearrangement joins TRBV5-8 to TRBJ2-7, with TRBD1 identical over 8 bases. CDR1 is SGHTS and CDR2 is YDEGEE in the germline V gene. Losses at the gene ends were 2 bases for V and 5 bases for J; bases not matched to a gene: 12. The CDR3 runs 16 residues. The CDR3 spells CASSFRRTGNVHEQYF. Here the CDR3 DNA reads TGTGCCAGCAGCTTTAGGCGGACAGGGAACGTCCACGAGCAGTACTTC.

The V gene is TRBV6-5, the J gene TRBJ1-5; possible D gene TRBD1, 5 bases. This CDR3 region has 15 residues. Trimming pared 2 bases from V and 4 bases from J, leaving 12 bases between. Germline lookup yields CDR1 MNHEY and CDR2 SVGAGI. CDR3 in DNA: TGTGCCAGCAGTTACGGGCAGGGCGCAAATCAGCCCCAGCATTTT. It translates to CASSYGQGANQPQHF.

The V call is TRBV9, the J call TRBJ2-4, with a weak D call TRBD1 (6 bases). The CDR3 loop spans 14 amino acids. Germline V gives CDR1 SGDLS, CDR2 YYNGEE. V was cut by 4 bases and J by 8 bases, with 16 bases left in between. The CDR3 spells CASSLGQSRDIQYF. The CDR3, as DNA: TGTGCCAGCAGCCTCGGACAGTCAAGGGACATTCAGTACTTC.

This clone appeared a few times. The chain combines TRBV29-1 with TRBJ1-5; 11 bases line up with TRBD1. The CDR3 consists of 16 residues. The V gene end was trimmed by 4 bases and the J gene end by 6 bases; junction bases not matched to a gene: 11. The germline V gene encodes CDR1 SQVTM and CDR2 ANQGSEA. The CDR3 reads CSVVGQGADGSQPQHF. The CDR3 DNA is TGCAGCGTTGTAGGACAGGGGGCTGATGGAAGTCAGCCCCAGCATTTT.

V gene TRBV19 combines with J gene TRBJ2-7; TRBD1 aligns across 9 bases. The V and J ends lost 6 bases and 5 bases, in that order; junction bases with no gene match: 11. Germline V gene sequence: CDR1 LNHDA, CDR2 SQIVND (reference sequence). The CDR3 loop spans 15 amino acids. As DNA, the CDR3 is TGTGCCAGTAGGCACACGACAGGGGGGTCGGACGAGCAGTACTTC. Residues: CASRHTTGGSDEQYF.

This chain uses TRBV2 with TRBJ2-5; the match to TRBD1 covers 7 bases. The CDR3 is made up of 14 amino acids. Trimming cost V 5 bases and J 5 bases; bases outside gene matches: 8. CDR1 is SNHLY and CDR2 is FYNNEI in the germline V gene. CDR3 region: CASSPQLQGETQYF. As DNA, the CDR3 is TGTGCCAGCAGTCCCCAATTACAGGGGGAGACCCAGTACTTC.

With respect to this clone: Germline is not matched at one junction end, which may reflect a read error. V is TRBV6-5 and J is TRBJ2-7, with 11 bases matching TRBD2. This CDR3 is built from 16 residues. Germline CDR1 is MNHEY and CDR2 is SVGAGI. CDR3 amino acids: CASSSRIAGGSYGQYF. DNA for the CDR3: TGTGCCAGCAGTTCGAGGATAGCGGGAGGGTCCTACGGGCAGTACTTC.

The V call is TRBV28, the J call TRBJ2-3; 8 bases are a match to TRBD2. There are 15 residues in the CDR3. The germline gives CDR1 MDHEN, CDR2 SYDVKM. J gave up 6 bases and V 3 bases, and 8 bases lay outside the gene matches. CDR3 residues: CASSFAREGPDTQYF. The CDR3 bases are TGTGCCAGCAGTTTCGCCCGGGAGGGCCCCGATACGCAGTATTTT.

Turning to this clone: Germline is not matched at one junction end, which may reflect a read error. The chain combines TRBV27 with TRBJ1-4; a weak D match, TRBD1 (6 bases). CDR3 length: 16 residues. Germline assignment: CDR1 MNHEY and CDR2 SMNVEV (reference sequence). In nucleotides, the CDR3 is TGTGCCAGCAGTCCCCTCCGGGGGGCGCGGAATGAAAACCTGTTTTTT. It is translated as CASSPLRGARNENLFF. The whole variable domain, remainder taken from reference TRBV27 and TRBJ1-4, is EAQVTQNPRYLITVTGKKLTVTCSQNMNHEYMSWYRQDPGLGLRQIYYSMNVEVTDKGDVPEGYKVSRKEKRNFPLILESPSPNQTSLYFCASSPLRGARNENLFFGSGTQLSVL.

The gene calls are TRBV19 and TRBJ2-2, with a weak D call TRBD1 (5 bases). The CDR3 is 13 residues long. The ends were cut back, 9 bases at V and 4 bases at J, with 12 bases in the middle. In germline, CDR1 is LNHDA, CDR2 SQIVND (reference sequence). The CDR3: CASFRVITGELFF. The CDR3 coding sequence is TGTGCCAGCTTCAGGGTGATCACCGGGGAGCTGTTTTTT.